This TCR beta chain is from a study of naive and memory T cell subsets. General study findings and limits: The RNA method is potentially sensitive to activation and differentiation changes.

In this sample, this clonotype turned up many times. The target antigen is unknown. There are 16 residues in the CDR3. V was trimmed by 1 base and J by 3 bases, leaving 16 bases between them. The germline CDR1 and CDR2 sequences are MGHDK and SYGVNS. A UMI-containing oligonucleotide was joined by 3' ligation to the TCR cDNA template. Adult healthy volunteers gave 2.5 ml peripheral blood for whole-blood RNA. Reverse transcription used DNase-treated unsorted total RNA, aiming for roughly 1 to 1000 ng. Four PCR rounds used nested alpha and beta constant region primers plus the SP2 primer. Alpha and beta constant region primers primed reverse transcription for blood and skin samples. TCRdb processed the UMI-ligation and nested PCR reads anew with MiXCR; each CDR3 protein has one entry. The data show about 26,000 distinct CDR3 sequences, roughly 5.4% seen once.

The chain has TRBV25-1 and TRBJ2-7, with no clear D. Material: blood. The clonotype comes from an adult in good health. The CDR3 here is CASSESAILNFYEQYF. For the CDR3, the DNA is TGTGCCAGCAGTGAATCGGCGATTTTAAATTTCTACGAGCAGTACTTC.